This record looks at one TCR beta chain sequence and its context. Its target is not known. Attachment of unique molecular identifiers was made to individual cDNA molecules. TCRdb called the 5' RACE reads again in MiXCR, with one record for every CDR3 protein. The table includes about 100,000 distinct CDR3 sequences, 13% detected once. The germline V and J ends were trimmed by 0 bases and 7 bases, with 24 bases remaining between them. The CDR3 extends over 18 amino acids. Germline assignment: CDR1 DFQATT and CDR2 SNEGSKA (reference sequence). The sample belongs to a study of early T cells in non-severe SARS-CoV-2 infection. Study at large: Sequencing was performed on bulk RNA from unsorted whole blood, leaving chains unpaired. Study findings and constraints: Matches to VDJdb favored anti-spike CD8 responses and missed private and CD4 specificities.

This TCR was sampled from an adult who was a healthcare worker with PCR-confirmed SARS-CoV-2 infection or an uninfected control (not recorded which). The chain employs TRBV20-1 and TRBJ1-4; TRBD1 is a possible D gene (6 bases). Sequencing was carried out using whole blood. The CDR3 region has the DNA TGCAGTGCTAGAGATGTGGGGGCTGGGTTCCCCCGAGGTGAAAAACTGTTTTTT. Translated, it gives CSARDVGAGFPRGEKLFF.